These 2 T cell receptor beta chains share one sample of origin, sequenced in a study of cytomegalovirus exposure and HLA in healthy donors (dated by TCRdb to 2016 to 2017). The library came from the immunoSEQ multiplex PCR assay. The table was pulled from immuneACCESS by TCRdb, which kept in-frame rearrangements only. Such tables lose some clones; where checked, under half of the loss comes from unresolved V genes, and the rest has no known cause. The sample contains about 100,000 clones, nearly 97% of them found a single time. Roughly 0.66% of the sample rests with the top ten. The sample was PBMCs. The receptors here all came from a woman younger than 35 in good health and CMV-seronegative.

This clone has only one observation. V is TRBV7-9 and J is TRBJ2-1, with 9 bases lining up with TRBD2. V was pared by 1 base and J by 6 bases, with 4 bases of the junction left unmatched. Germline CDR1 reads SEHNR; CDR2 reads FQNEAQ (reference sequence). This CDR3 comprises 15 residues. In DNA, the CDR3 is TGTGCCAGCAGCTTAGTAGCGGGGGAGGTCAATGAGCAGTTCTTC. Residues: CASSLVAGEVNEQFF.

J is TRBJ2-6 and V is TRBV6-5, with D possibly being TRBD1 (6 bases). The CDR3 runs to 16 residues. Deletions cut 4 bases from V and 4 bases from J, with 14 bases between. From germline, CDR1 is MNHEY and CDR2 SVGAGI. The CDR3 region has the DNA TGTGCCAGCAGTTCCTCTCCGGGGACAGGGGCCAACGTCCTGACTTTC. Its protein is CASSSSPGTGANVLTF.